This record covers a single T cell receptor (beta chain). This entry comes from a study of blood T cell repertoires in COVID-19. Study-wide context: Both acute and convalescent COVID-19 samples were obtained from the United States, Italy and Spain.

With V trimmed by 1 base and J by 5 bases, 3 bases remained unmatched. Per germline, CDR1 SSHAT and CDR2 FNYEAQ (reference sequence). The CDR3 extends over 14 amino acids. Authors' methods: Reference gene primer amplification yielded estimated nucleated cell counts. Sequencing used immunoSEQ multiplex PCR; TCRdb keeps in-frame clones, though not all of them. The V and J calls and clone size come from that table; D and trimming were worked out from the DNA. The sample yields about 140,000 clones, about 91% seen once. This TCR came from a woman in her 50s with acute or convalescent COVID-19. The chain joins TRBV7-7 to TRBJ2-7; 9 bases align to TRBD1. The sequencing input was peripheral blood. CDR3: CASSLGTGVHEQYF. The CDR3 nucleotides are TGTGCCAGCAGCTTAGGGACAGGGGTCCACGAGCAGTACTTC.